The 21 T cell receptor beta chains below come from one sample, sequenced in a study of blood T cells in healthy people across ages. Next came a second PCR, run for about 7 to 12 cycles, which used a sample-barcoded 5' primer along with a J-beta primer mix. MiXCR was run by TCRdb on the 5' RACE reads, yielding one entry per CDR3 protein. Of some 900,000 distinct CDR3 sequences listed, 45% to 50% are singletons. The sequenced sample consisted of blood. These receptors were collected from a man aged 25-45 years in good health.

V is TRBV12-5 and J is TRBJ2-7; maybe TRBD2 (6 bases). The J call may not be correct, given that the DNA end is closer to TRBJ2-5. There are 15 residues in the CDR3. The V gene's germline CDR1 is LGHNT and CDR2 FRNRAP. CDR3: CARLLPGLEGETQYF. The CDR3 coding sequence is TGTGCTAGACTGTTACCGGGACTCGAAGGAGAGACCCAGTACTTC.

J is TRBJ1-5 and V is TRBV27; 8 bases fit TRBD1. Trimming took 7 bases from V and 6 from J; bases not matched to a gene: 14. This CDR3 has 16 residues. Germline V CDR1 and CDR2: MNHEY, SMNVEV (reference sequence). DNA for the CDR3: TGTGCCAGCACCCTAAGAGGGCAGGGGGCGGTTCAGCCCCAGCATTTT. Its protein product is CASTLRGQGAVQPQHF.

The rearrangement uses TRBV12-3 or TRBV12-4 and TRBJ2-4, with D perhaps assigned TRBD1 or TRBD2 (7 bases each). The J call is in doubt because the DNA end fits TRBJ2-5 better. The CDR3 loop spans 16 amino acids. Here the CDR3 reads CASSLARQGLQETQYF. CDR3 nucleotide sequence: TGTGCCAGCAGTTTAGCACGACAGGGACTACAAGAGACCCAGTACTTC.

On this clonotype itself: A read error may account for a junction end that differs from germline. The chain is built from TRBV29-1 and TRBJ1-3, with unresolved D. The CDR3 loop spans 14 amino acids. Germline CDR1 and CDR2: SQVTM and ANQGSEA. The CDR3 sequence is CSVESGNSGNTTYF. CDR3 sequence (DNA): TGCAGCGTTGAATCTGGGAACTCTGGAAACACCACATATTTT.

This clonotype showed up just a few times. Here the CDR3 DNA reads TGTGCCAGCAGTGAAGGCGGGGGGGCCTACAATGAGCAGTTCTTC. Its protein is CASSEGGGAYNEQFF. The rearrangement joins TRBV2 to TRBJ2-1; 9 bases align to TRBD2. CDR1 and CDR2 (germline): SNHLY, FYNNEI. Trimming took 1 base from V and 2 from J; bases not matched to a gene: 0. The CDR3 spans 15 residues.

This clonotype was found a few times. This sequence joins TRBV7-3 and TRBJ1-2; a weak D match, TRBD1 (6 bases). Trimming cost V 6 bases and J 4 bases, with 12 bases left between them. This CDR3 region has 13 residues. The germline CDR1 and CDR2 sequences are SGHTA and FQGTGA. This CDR3 is CASRGGRGYGYTF. The CDR3 coding sequence is TGTGCCAGCAGAGGAGGCAGGGGCTATGGCTACACCTTC.

The V call is TRBV20-1, the J call TRBJ2-7; TRBD2 aligns across 12 bases. Germline lookup yields CDR1 DFQATT and CDR2 SNEGSKA (reference sequence). V lost 2 bases and J lost 1; bases outside the gene matches: 3. CDR3 length equals 15 residues. Here the CDR3 DNA reads TGCAGTGCTAGACTAGCGGGGGGGAGGTCCTACGAGCAGTACTTC. This codes for CSARLAGGRSYEQYF.

This clonotype was observed a few times. The chain couples TRBV7-9 to TRBJ2-7; no reliable D call. The CDR3 runs to 14 residues. Germline V gene data show CDR1 as SEHNR and CDR2 as FQNEAQ (reference sequence). V gave up 3 bases and J gave up 2 bases, with 11 bases separating them. CDR3 in amino acids: CASSLFQTPYEQYF. Here the CDR3 DNA reads TGTGCCAGCAGCTTGTTTCAAACCCCCTACGAGCAGTACTTC.

The chain links TRBV5-1 to TRBJ2-1, with a tentative D call TRBD2 (6 bases). Germline CDR1 is SGHRS and CDR2 is YFSETQ. V lost 6 bases and J 9 bases, leaving 19 bases between the germline ends. This CDR3 comprises 14 residues. The CDR3 loop is CASMERANDGEQFF. CDR3 bases: TGCGCCAGCATGGAGCGGGCCAACGACGGTGAGCAGTTCTTC.

The chain carries TRBV18 and TRBJ2-7, with TRBD1 identical over 7 bases. The germline gives CDR1 KGHSH, CDR2 LQKENI. The CDR3 sequence is 16 residues long. V shed 0 bases, J shed 0 bases, and the junction held 5 bases outside the gene matches. CDR3 coding DNA: TGTGCCAGCTCACCACCAGGGACAGCGACCTCCTACGAGCAGTACTTC. Residues: CASSPPGTATSYEQYF.

This chain joins TRBV7-8 and TRBJ2-6; D is ambiguous. With 5 bases removed from V and 0 bases from J, the gap between germline ends came to 14 bases. Germline CDR1 reads SGHVS; CDR2 reads FQNEAQ. The CDR3 covers 17 residues. The CDR3 DNA follows: TGTGCCAGCAGCACCACTCAACGGAGCTCTGGGGCCAACGTCCTGACTTTC. Protein: CASSTTQRSSGANVLTF.

The chain combines TRBV4-1 with TRBJ2-3; TRBD1 agrees at 8 bases. V gave up 2 bases and J gave up 4 bases; unmatched junction bases: 5. CDR1 is MGHRA and CDR2 is YSYEKL in the germline V gene. The CDR3 loop spans 15 amino acids. CDR3: CASSQPGGSADTQYF. CDR3 DNA sequence: TGCGCCAGCAGCCAACCAGGGGGCTCGGCAGATACGCAGTATTTT.

V gene TRBV4-1 combines with J gene TRBJ2-7; D gene ambiguous. Germline CDR1 reads MGHRA; CDR2 reads YSYEKL. CDR3 length: 19 amino acids. V was pared by 0 bases and J by 3 bases, with 24 bases between. CDR3 bases: TGCGCCAGCAGCCAAGATGTACCACAGAGAATCGTAATAAACTACGAGCAGTACTTC. It specifies CASSQDVPQRIVINYEQYF.

The chain employs TRBV6-1 and TRBJ2-7; 11 bases agree with TRBD2. Trimming at V came to 2 bases and at J to 4 bases, leaving 1 base not matched to a gene. The CDR3 has 14 amino acids. Per germline, CDR1 MNHNS and CDR2 SASEGT. The CDR3: CASSESSGGYEQYF. The CDR3 region has the DNA TGTGCCAGCAGTGAATCTAGCGGGGGGTACGAGCAGTACTTC.

The chain carries TRBV4-1 and TRBJ2-3, with 9 bases identical to TRBD2. Germline trimming cut 4 bases from V and 3 bases from J; bases unmatched to any gene: 8. Germline values: CDR1 MGHRA, CDR2 YSYEKL. The CDR3 is 16 residues long. CDR3 coding DNA: TGCGCCAGCAGCCCGGTGGAGCGGGGGGTTACAGATACGCAGTATTTT. Residues: CASSPVERGVTDTQYF.

Of note for this clonotype: Given a much more abundant clone one base away, this may be a read error. The chain has TRBV20-1 and TRBJ2-6, with D possibly TRBD1 on 5 matching bases. The CDR3 sequence is 14 residues long. Germline V gene sequence: CDR1 DFQATT, CDR2 SNEGSKA (reference sequence). CDR3 nucleotides: TGCAGTACTACCCAAGTAGGTGGGGCCGACGTCCTGACTTTC. Encoded protein: CSTTQVGGADVLTF.

This clonotype turned up a few times. The chain links TRBV7-9 to TRBJ2-1, with 14 bases matching TRBD2. The CDR3 contains 20 residues. The germline V gene has CDR1 SEHNR and CDR2 FQNEAQ (reference sequence). J was trimmed by 1 base and V by 5 bases; bases with no gene match: 13. This CDR3 reads CASSTPPGTSGGLSYNEQFF. CDR3 bases: TGTGCCAGCAGCACACCTCCCGGGACTAGCGGGGGTTTGTCCTACAATGAGCAGTTCTTC.

This clonotype was seen just once. The genes are TRBV12-3 or TRBV12-4 and TRBJ2-2; D is unclear. The CDR3 has 15 amino acids. V was pared by 2 bases and J by 0 bases, with 7 bases between. This chain's CDR3 is CASSLPRPNTGELFF. The CDR3 DNA sequence: TGTGCCAGCAGTTTACCTCGGCCGAACACCGGGGAGCTGTTTTTT.

This clonotype was counted between two and nine times. The chain carries TRBV12-3 or TRBV12-4 and TRBJ2-5, with D uncertain. The ends were cut back, 3 bases at V and 2 bases at J, with 7 bases in the middle. The length of the CDR3 is 13 residues. The CDR3 nucleotides read TGTGCCAGCAGTTTGCTCAGACAAGAGACCCAGTACTTC. It is translated as CASSLLRQETQYF.

The table lists this clonotype with a few counts. The V and J genes are TRBV25-1 and TRBJ2-2, with D uncertain. CDR3 length equals 12 residues. V was shortened by 1 base and J by 6 bases, with 3 bases between the two germline ends. The germline V gene encodes CDR1 MGHDK and CDR2 SYGVNS. CDR3 amino acids: CASSEWPGELFF. The DNA of the CDR3 is TGTGCCAGCAGTGAATGGCCCGGGGAGCTGTTTTTT. The entire variable domain, with the rest obtained from reference TRBV25-1 and TRBJ2-2, is as follows: EADIYQTPRYLVIGTGKKITLECSQTMGHDKMYWYQQDPGMELHLIHYSYGVNSTEKGDLSSESTVSRIRTEHFPLTLESARPSHTSQYLCASSEWPGELFFGEGSRLTVL.

The chain employs TRBV6-5 and TRBJ1-4, with 9 positions matching TRBD1. J lost 7 bases, V lost 6 bases, and 6 bases had no gene match. Germline lookup yields CDR1 MNHEY and CDR2 SVGAGI. CDR3 length: 14 amino acids. CDR3 protein: CASRLTGGSEKLFF. CDR3 sequence (DNA): TGTGCCAGCAGGTTAACAGGGGGCAGTGAAAAACTGTTTTTT.